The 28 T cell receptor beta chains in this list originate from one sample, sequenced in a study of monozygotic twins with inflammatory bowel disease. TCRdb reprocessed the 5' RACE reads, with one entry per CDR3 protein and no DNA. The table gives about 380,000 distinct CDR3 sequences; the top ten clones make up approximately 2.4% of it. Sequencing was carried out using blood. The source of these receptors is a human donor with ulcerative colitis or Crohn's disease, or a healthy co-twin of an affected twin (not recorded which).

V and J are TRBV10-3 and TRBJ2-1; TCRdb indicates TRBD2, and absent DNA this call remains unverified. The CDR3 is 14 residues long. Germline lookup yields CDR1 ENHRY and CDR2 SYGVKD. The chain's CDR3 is CAIQGTSGVNEQFF.

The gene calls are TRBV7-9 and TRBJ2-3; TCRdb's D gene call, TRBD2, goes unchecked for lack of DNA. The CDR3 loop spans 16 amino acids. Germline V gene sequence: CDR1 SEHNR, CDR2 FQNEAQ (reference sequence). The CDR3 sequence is CASRPGIADHTDTQYF.

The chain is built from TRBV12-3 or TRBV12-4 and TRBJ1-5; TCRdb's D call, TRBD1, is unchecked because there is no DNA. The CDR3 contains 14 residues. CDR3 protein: CASSLVRADQPQHF.

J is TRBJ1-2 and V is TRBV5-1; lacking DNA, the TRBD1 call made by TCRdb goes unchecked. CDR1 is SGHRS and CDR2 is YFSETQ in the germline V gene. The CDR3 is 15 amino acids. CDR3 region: CASSLALGPNYGYTF.

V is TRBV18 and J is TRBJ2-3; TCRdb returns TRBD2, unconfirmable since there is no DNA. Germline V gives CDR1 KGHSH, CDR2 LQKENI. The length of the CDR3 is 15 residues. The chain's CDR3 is CASSLGTPQEDTQYF.

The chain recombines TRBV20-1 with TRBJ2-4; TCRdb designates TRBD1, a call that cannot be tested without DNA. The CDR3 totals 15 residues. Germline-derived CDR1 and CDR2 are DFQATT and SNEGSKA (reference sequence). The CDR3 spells CSARDPSGTGDIQYF.

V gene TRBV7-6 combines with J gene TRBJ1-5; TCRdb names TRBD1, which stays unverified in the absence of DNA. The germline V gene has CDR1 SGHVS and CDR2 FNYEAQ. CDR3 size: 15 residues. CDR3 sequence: CASSLAADTYQPQHF.

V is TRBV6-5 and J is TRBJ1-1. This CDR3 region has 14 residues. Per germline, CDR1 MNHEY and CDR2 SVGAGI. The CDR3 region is CASSSFASLTEAFF.

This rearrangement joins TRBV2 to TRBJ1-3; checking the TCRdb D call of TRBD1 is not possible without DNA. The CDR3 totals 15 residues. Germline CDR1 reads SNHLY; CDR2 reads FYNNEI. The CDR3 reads CASSLSGGSGNTIYF.

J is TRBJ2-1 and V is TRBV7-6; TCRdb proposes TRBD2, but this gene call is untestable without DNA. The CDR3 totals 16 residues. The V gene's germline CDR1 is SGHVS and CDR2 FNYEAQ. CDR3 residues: CASSQGAGGGYNEQFF.

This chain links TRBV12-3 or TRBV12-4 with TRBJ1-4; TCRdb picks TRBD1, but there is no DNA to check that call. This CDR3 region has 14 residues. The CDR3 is CASRSDRHNEKLFF.

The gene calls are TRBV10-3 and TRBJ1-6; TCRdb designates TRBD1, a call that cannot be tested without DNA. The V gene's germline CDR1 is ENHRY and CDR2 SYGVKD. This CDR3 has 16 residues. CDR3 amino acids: CAIRPDRVFYNSPLHF.

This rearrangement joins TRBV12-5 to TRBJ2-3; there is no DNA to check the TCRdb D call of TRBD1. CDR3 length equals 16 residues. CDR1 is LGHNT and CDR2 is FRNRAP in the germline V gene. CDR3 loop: CASGSSTGTIFDTQYF.

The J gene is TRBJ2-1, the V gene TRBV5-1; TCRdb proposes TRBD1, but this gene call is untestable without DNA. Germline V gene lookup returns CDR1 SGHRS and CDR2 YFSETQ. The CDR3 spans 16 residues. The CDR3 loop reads CASSSRDRSSYNEQFF. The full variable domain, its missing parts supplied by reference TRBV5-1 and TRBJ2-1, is KAGVTQTPRYLIKTRGQQVTLSCSPISGHRSVSWYQQTPGQGLQFLFEYFSETQRNKGNFPGRFSGRQFSNSRSEMNVSTLELGDSALYLCASSSRDRSSYNEQFFGPGTRLTVL.

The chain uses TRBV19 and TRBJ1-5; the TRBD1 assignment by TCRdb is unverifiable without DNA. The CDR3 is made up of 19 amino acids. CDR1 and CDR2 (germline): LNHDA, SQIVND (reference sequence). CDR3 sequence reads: CASSQYPPASFDSNQPQHF.

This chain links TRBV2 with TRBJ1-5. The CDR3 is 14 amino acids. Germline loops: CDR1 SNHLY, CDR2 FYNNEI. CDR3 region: CASSEEGSRQPQHF. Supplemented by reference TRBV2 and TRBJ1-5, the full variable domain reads EPEVTQTPSHQVTQMGQEVILRCVPISNHLYFYWYRQILGQKVEFLVSFYNNEISEKSEIFDDQFSVERPDGSNFTLKIRSTKLEDSAMYFCASSEEGSRQPQHFGDGTRLSIL.

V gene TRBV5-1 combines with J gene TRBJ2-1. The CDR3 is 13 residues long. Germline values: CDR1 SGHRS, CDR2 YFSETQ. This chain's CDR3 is CASSLESNNEQFF.

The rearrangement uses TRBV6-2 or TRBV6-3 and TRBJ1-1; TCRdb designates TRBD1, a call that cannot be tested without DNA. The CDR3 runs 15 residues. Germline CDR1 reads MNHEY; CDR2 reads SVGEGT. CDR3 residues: CASSRPGPQDTEAFF.

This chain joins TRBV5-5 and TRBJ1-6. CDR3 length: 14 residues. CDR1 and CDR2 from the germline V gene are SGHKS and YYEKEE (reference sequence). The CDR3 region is CASSLIISNSPLHF.

The CDR3: CASSELGTGDHTYEQYF. The genes are TRBV25-1 and TRBJ2-7; the TCRdb call, TRBD1, lacks DNA for checking. There are 17 residues in the CDR3. Germline V gives CDR1 MGHDK, CDR2 SYGVNS.

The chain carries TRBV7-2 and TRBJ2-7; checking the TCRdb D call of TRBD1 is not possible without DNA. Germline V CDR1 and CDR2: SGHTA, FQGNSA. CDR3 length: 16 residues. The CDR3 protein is CASSLVSGGVSTEQYF.

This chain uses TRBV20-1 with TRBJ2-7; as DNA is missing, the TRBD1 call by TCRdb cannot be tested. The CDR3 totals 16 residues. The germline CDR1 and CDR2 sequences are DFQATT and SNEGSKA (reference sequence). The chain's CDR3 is CSVSGGQGRGSYEQYF.

The CDR3 here is CASTSYGASYNEQFF. The J gene is TRBJ2-1, the V gene TRBV4-3; TCRdb reports TRBD1, a call that lacks DNA to check it against. The CDR3 is 15 amino acids. Looked up from germline, CDR1 is LGHNA and CDR2 is YSLEER.

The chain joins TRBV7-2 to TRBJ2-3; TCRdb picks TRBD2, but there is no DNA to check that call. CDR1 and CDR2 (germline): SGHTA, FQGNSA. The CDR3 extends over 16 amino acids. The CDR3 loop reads CASSFKGTSAQDTQYF.

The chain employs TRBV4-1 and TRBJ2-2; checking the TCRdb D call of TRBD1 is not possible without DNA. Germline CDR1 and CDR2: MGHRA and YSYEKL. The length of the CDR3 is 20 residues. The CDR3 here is CASSQDGGPGQGWYTGELFF.

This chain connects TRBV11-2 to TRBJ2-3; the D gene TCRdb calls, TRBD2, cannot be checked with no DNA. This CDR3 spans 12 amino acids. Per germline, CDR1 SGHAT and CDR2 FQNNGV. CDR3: CASSSTSFTQYF. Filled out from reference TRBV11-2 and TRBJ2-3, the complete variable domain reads EAGVAQSPRYKIIEKRQSVAFWCNPISGHATLYWYQQILGQGPKLLIQFQNNGVVDDSQLPKDRFSAERLKGVDSTLKIQPAKLEDSAVYLCASSSTSFTQYFGPGTRLTVL.

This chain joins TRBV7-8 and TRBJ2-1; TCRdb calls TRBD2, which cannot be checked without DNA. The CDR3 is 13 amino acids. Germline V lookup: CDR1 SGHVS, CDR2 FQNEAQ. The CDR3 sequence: CAIAGGSYNEQFF. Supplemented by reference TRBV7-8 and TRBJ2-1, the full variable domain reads GAGVSQSPRYKVAKRGQDVALRCDPISGHVSLFWYQQALGQGPEFLTYFQNEAQLDKSGLPSDRFFAERPEGSVSTLKIQRTQQEDSAVYLCAIAGGSYNEQFFGPGTRLTVL.

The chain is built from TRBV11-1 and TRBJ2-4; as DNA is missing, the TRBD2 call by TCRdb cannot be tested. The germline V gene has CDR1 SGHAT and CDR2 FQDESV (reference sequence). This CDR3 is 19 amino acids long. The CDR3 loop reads CASSLILLGTPSAKNIQYF.